The entry that follows covers one T cell receptor beta chain sequence. TCRdb recomputed calls from the RT-PCR reads with MiXCR, one row per CDR3 protein. The sample includes over 150,000 distinct CDR3 sequences, around 30% seen only once; the top ten take under 3.5%. The data were obtained in a study of patients and donors after allogeneic stem cell transplantation. The length of the CDR3 is 15 residues. CDR1 is SGHRS, CDR2 YFSETQ, per germline. Trimming took 3 bases from V and 0 from J, leaving 9 bases between them. The source is a human donor who was either an allogeneic HSCT recipient or a stem cell or donor lymphocyte infusion donor (not recorded which). It is not recorded whose cells these are; they may come from a transplant donor. Material for sequencing was blood, either unsorted or a sorted T cell fraction (not recorded which). The chain is built from TRBV5-1 and TRBJ2-2, with a weak D call TRBD2 (5 bases). The CDR3 is CASSSSGANTGELFF. The CDR3 DNA follows: TGCGCCAGCAGCTCCAGCGGAGCGAACACCGGGGAGCTGTTTTTT. The full variable domain, rest sourced from reference TRBV5-1 and TRBJ2-2, is KAGVTQTPRYLIKTRGQQVTLSCSPISGHRSVSWYQQTPGQGLQFLFEYFSETQRNKGNFPGRFSGRQFSNSRSEMNVSTLELGDSALYLCASSSSGANTGELFFGEGSRLTVL.